A single sample is the source of the 12 T cell receptor beta chains below, sequenced in a study of STAT5B mutations in CD4+ large granular lymphocyte leukemia. The table came from immunoSEQ multiplex PCR; TCRdb's copy has only in-frame clones and leaves some out. Among 24,000 or so clones listed, 74% were seen once. The sample was CD4+ T cells from blood buffy coats. The receptors were gathered from a human donor in good health.

In this sample, this clone turned up a few times. The chain has TRBV27 and TRBJ1-2; a possible D gene is TRBD1 (5 bases). V was pared by 5 bases and J by 1 base, with 14 bases between. The germline V gene has CDR1 MNHEY and CDR2 SMNVEV (reference sequence). This CDR3 has 15 amino acids. The CDR3 DNA is TGTGCCAGCAGTCAGGCAGGGTCCCTTAACTATGGCTACACCTTC. Translating gives CASSQAGSLNYGYTF.

The CDR3 loop reads CASTGWTRGYTF. Here the CDR3 DNA reads TGTGCCAGCACAGGGTGGACGCGGGGCTACACCTTC. The V call is TRBV28, the J call TRBJ1-2; D might be TRBD1 (5 bases). The CDR3 has 12 residues. Germline V gene sequence: CDR1 MDHEN, CDR2 SYDVKM. V was pared by 7 bases and J by 8 bases, with 14 bases between.

The V call is TRBV18, the J call TRBJ2-3; D perhaps matches TRBD1 (6 bases). The CDR3 is 20 amino acids. Trimming shortened V by 3 bases and J by 0 bases, and 25 bases separated the two germline ends. Germline loops: CDR1 KGHSH, CDR2 LQKENI. For the CDR3, the DNA is TGTGCCAGCTCACCGTACACCCGACTTCGGGACATCTATAGCACAGATACGCAGTATTTT. This codes for CASSPYTRLRDIYSTDTQYF.

The sample holds one count of this clone. The V call is TRBV2, the J call TRBJ1-3, with D unclear. Between the trimmed V and J ends, which lost 6 bases and 6 bases, there was a span of 9 bases. The CDR3 extends over 12 amino acids. Germline V gene lookup returns CDR1 SNHLY and CDR2 FYNNEI. CDR3 loop: CASRRVENTIYF. In DNA, the CDR3 is TGTGCCAGCAGGAGGGTAGAAAACACCATATATTTT. Looking up the rest from reference TRBV2 and TRBJ1-3 gives the full variable domain: EPEVTQTPSHQVTQMGQEVILRCVPISNHLYFYWYRQILGQKVEFLVSFYNNEISEKSEIFDDQFSVERPDGSNFTLKIRSTKLEDSAMYFCASRRVENTIYFGEGSWLTVV.

This clone showed up just a few times. The chain links TRBV6-1 to TRBJ2-3; either TRBD1 or TRBD2 may supply D (5 bases each). Trimming removed 10 bases from V and 3 bases from J, with 14 bases in between. The CDR3 has 13 amino acids. CDR1 and CDR2 (germline): MNHNS, SASEGT. The CDR3 DNA sequence: TGTGCCACCACGACGGGACCGACAGATACGCAGTATTTT. It yields the protein CATTTGPTDTQYF.

The J gene is TRBJ1-6, the V gene TRBV7-9, with 7 positions matching TRBD1. Germline V lookup: CDR1 SEHNR, CDR2 FQNEAQ (reference sequence). J gave up 9 bases and V 6 bases, and 8 bases lay outside the gene matches. This CDR3 region has 14 residues. In nucleotides, the CDR3 is TGTGCCAGCAGTTCCGACAGGGCTACTTCACCCCTCCACTTT. Its translation is CASSSDRATSPLHF.

The chain links TRBV10-1 to TRBJ1-3; D gene ambiguous. This CDR3 comprises 12 residues. Trimming pared 5 bases from V and 7 bases from J, leaving 9 bases between. The germline gives CDR1 WNHNN, CDR2 SYGVQD (reference sequence). CDR3 loop: CASSNESNTIYF. As DNA, the CDR3 is TGCGCCAGCAGTAACGAATCGAACACCATATATTTT.

The chain combines TRBV7-9 with TRBJ1-2, with D uncertain. Germline V gene data show CDR1 as SEHNR and CDR2 as FQNEAQ (reference sequence). The CDR3 has 13 residues. V lost 3 bases and J lost 7, with 12 bases in between. DNA of the CDR3: TGTGCCAGCAGCTTTGGGGAAATGGGTGGCTACACCTTC. Protein product: CASSFGEMGGYTF.

The chain links TRBV30 to TRBJ2-1, with D possibly TRBD1 on 5 matching bases. There are 15 residues in the CDR3. Germline CDR1 and CDR2: GTSNPN and SVGIG (reference sequence). Trimming stripped 4 bases from V and 0 bases from J, with 13 bases between. The CDR3 reads CAWIPGPSSYNEQFF. CDR3 DNA sequence: TGTGCCTGGATCCCAGGGCCGAGCTCCTACAATGAGCAGTTCTTC.

This chain links TRBV5-1 with TRBJ2-3, with D perhaps matching TRBD1 (7 bases). This CDR3 has 15 amino acids. Germline CDR1 is SGHRS and CDR2 is YFSETQ. V dropped 4 bases and J dropped 1 base, with 13 bases sitting between them. CDR3 sequence reads: CASSPTGEGTDTQYF. In DNA, the CDR3 is TGCGCCAGCAGCCCCACAGGGGAGGGCACAGATACGCAGTATTTT.

J is TRBJ2-5 and V is TRBV13; D uncertain. Trimming shortened V by 2 bases and J by 4 bases, and 5 bases separated the two germline ends. CDR3 length: 12 amino acids. The germline CDR1 and CDR2 sequences are PRHDT and FYEKMQ (reference sequence). This CDR3 is CASSLSGETQYF. In DNA form, the CDR3 reads TGTGCCAGCAGCTTAAGTGGAGAGACCCAGTACTTC.

This chain uses TRBV15 with TRBJ1-6; D call uncertain. Looked up from germline, CDR1 is LNHNV and CDR2 is YYDKDF (reference sequence). The length of the CDR3 is 14 residues. The ends were cut back, 0 bases at V and 10 bases at J, with 10 bases in the middle. CDR3 bases: TGTGCCACCAGCAGAGAATCGGCAAGCTCACCCCTCCACTTT. Its translation is CATSRESASSPLHF.